The present T cell receptor (beta chain) was sequenced within a study of CD8 T cells in ankylosing spondylitis. Study-wide results and caveats: Reportedly, significant enrichment of disease-linked clones occurred in matched ankylosing spondylitis synovial fluid. Within peripheral blood, clones linked to disease were CD8+ and relatively rare. What seemed typical of ankylosing spondylitis blood was a TCR beta motif built from about 8 highly homologous variants.

This clonotype has just a few counts. Its matching antigen is unknown. V dropped 7 bases and J dropped 3 bases, with 15 bases sitting between them. The CDR3 contains 15 residues. Germline-derived CDR1 and CDR2 are MNHNS and SASEGT. Quantitative barcoded 5'-RACE was used to prepare TCR beta libraries. TCRdb called the 5' RACE reads again in MiXCR, with one record for every CDR3 protein. The data contain approximately 260,000 distinct CDR3 sequences, 15% to 20% of them singletons. The sequencing sample was made of blood, either unsorted or a sorted T cell fraction (not recorded which). The receptor was derived from a male donor with ankylosing spondylitis or in good health (not recorded which). The chain couples TRBV6-1 to TRBJ2-2; either TRBD1 or TRBD2 may fit D (5 bases each). The chain's CDR3 is CASTQRDGYTGELFF. The DNA for the CDR3 is TGTGCCAGCACCCAACGGGACGGATACACCGGGGAGCTGTTTTTT.